Listed below are T cell receptor beta chains from one sample, sequenced in a study of blood T cell repertoires in COVID-19. Produced via immunoSEQ multiplex PCR; TCRdb's table is partial and in-frame only. Here the sample spans over 20,000 clones, about 89% being singletons. Sequencing was performed on peripheral blood. The receptors originated from a man between 65 and 80 years old with acute or convalescent COVID-19. Each CDR3 is given with its conserved first and last residue. Each record gives: V gene, J gene, clone size, D gene, CDR3 protein, CDR3 DNA. A D gene is named only where the DNA matches it firmly. Rows give clone size only sometimes, using once, few, many, or a class for an expanded clone.

v_call: TRBV21-1
j_call: TRBJ2-2
clone_size: NA
d_call: NA
cdr3_aa: CASSKCTSGSTGELFF
cdr3_nt: TGTGCCAGCAGCAAGTGCACTAGCGGGAGCACCGGGGAGCTGTTTTTT

v_call: TRBV27
j_call: TRBJ1-1
clone_size: NA
d_call: NA
cdr3_aa: CASSIYPQGSREAFF
cdr3_nt: TGTGCCAGCAGTATCTACCCTCAGGGTTCTCGGGAAGCTTTCTTT

v_call: TRBV5-1
j_call: TRBJ1-2
clone_size: NA
d_call: NA
cdr3_aa: CASSLEGGKYGYTF
cdr3_nt: TGCGCCAGCAGCTTGGAAGGGGGAAAATATGGCTACACCTTC

v_call: TRBV24-1
j_call: TRBJ1-3
clone_size: NA
d_call: TRBD1
cdr3_aa: CATSEGTGSDSGNTIYF
cdr3_nt: TGTGCCACCAGTGAAGGGACAGGTTCAGACTCTGGAAACACCATATATTTT

v_call: TRBV28
j_call: TRBJ1-5
clone_size: NA
d_call: TRBD1
cdr3_aa: CASRSTGNSQPQHF
cdr3_nt: TGTGCCAGCAGGTCGACAGGGAACAGCCAGCCCCAGCATTTT

v_call: TRBV29-1
j_call: TRBJ2-7
clone_size: NA
d_call: TRBD1
cdr3_aa: CSVGQGVSEQYF
cdr3_nt: TGCAGCGTTGGACAGGGAGTGAGCGAGCAGTACTTC

v_call: TRBV12-5
j_call: TRBJ2-1
clone_size: few
d_call: NA
cdr3_aa: CASGFDPQKQFF
cdr3_nt: TGTGCTAGTGGTTTTGATCCCCAGAAGCAGTTCTTC

v_call: TRBV12-3/TRBV12-4
j_call: TRBJ1-1
clone_size: NA
d_call: TRBD1
cdr3_aa: CASNRDSTEAFF
cdr3_nt: TGTGCCAGCAACCGGGACAGCACTGAAGCTTTCTTT

v_call: TRBV5-1
j_call: TRBJ2-5
clone_size: NA
d_call: TRBD1
cdr3_aa: CASSWGGQGPSSSQYF
cdr3_nt: TGCGCCAGCAGCTGGGGGGGACAGGGTCCCTCCTCGTCCCAGTACTTC

v_call: TRBV14
j_call: TRBJ2-3
clone_size: once
d_call: NA
cdr3_aa: CASSSSGDTQYF
cdr3_nt: TGTGCCAGCAGCTCTAGTGGGGATACGCAGTATTTT

v_call: TRBV19
j_call: TRBJ1-1
clone_size: NA
d_call: NA
cdr3_aa: CASSIAGGVNTEAFF
cdr3_nt: TGTGCCAGTAGTATTGCGGGCGGCGTAAACACTGAAGCTTTCTTT

v_call: TRBV7-2
j_call: TRBJ2-1
clone_size: NA
d_call: NA
cdr3_aa: CASSQTQIYNEQFF
cdr3_nt: TGTGCCAGCAGTCAGACACAGATTTACAATGAGCAGTTCTTC

v_call: TRBV24-1
j_call: TRBJ2-5
clone_size: once
d_call: TRBD1
cdr3_aa: CATSDLAGTGGEETQYF
cdr3_nt: TGTGCCACCAGTGATTTAGCTGGGACAGGGGGAGAGGAGACCCAGTACTTC

v_call: TRBV14
j_call: TRBJ2-1
clone_size: NA
d_call: TRBD2
cdr3_aa: CASSRSGSGSKYEQFF
cdr3_nt: TGTGCCAGCAGCCGGTCAGGTAGCGGGAGTAAATATGAGCAGTTCTTC

v_call: TRBV5-4
j_call: TRBJ1-2
clone_size: NA
d_call: NA
cdr3_aa: CASGSGANYGYTF
cdr3_nt: TGTGCCAGCGGAAGCGGAGCTAACTATGGCTACACCTTC

v_call: TRBV11-2
j_call: TRBJ2-7
clone_size: once
d_call: TRBD1
cdr3_aa: CASSSRTGLLNEQYF
cdr3_nt: TGTGCCAGCAGTTCCCGGACAGGGCTTCTTAACGAGCAGTACTTC

v_call: TRBV19
j_call: TRBJ2-1
clone_size: NA
d_call: TRBD2
cdr3_aa: CASSMTSGSSEQFF
cdr3_nt: TGTGCCAGTAGTATGACTAGCGGGAGTAGTGAGCAGTTCTTC

v_call: TRBV11-2
j_call: TRBJ1-1
clone_size: NA
d_call: NA
cdr3_aa: CASSLDGGLNTEAFF
cdr3_nt: TGTGCCAGCAGCTTAGATGGTGGCTTGAACACTGAAGCTTTCTTT

v_call: TRBV3-1/TRBV3-2
j_call: TRBJ1-2
clone_size: NA
d_call: TRBD1
cdr3_aa: CASSQARQGAGYTF
cdr3_nt: TGTGCCAGCAGCCAAGCACGACAGGGGGCTGGCTACACCTTC

v_call: TRBV7-2
j_call: TRBJ2-4
clone_size: NA
d_call: TRBD2
cdr3_aa: CASSSGGATKNIQYF
cdr3_nt: TGTGCCAGCAGCTCCGGGGGGGCAACCAAAAACATTCAGTACTTC

v_call: TRBV28
j_call: TRBJ2-1
clone_size: once
d_call: TRBD1
cdr3_aa: CASKTGGPYNEQFF
cdr3_nt: TGTGCCAGTAAGACAGGGGGGCCCTACAATGAGCAGTTCTTC

v_call: TRBV30
j_call: TRBJ1-2
clone_size: NA
d_call: NA
cdr3_aa: CACSRREPNYGYTF
cdr3_nt: TGTGCCTGCTCCCGGCGGGAGCCTAACTATGGCTACACCTTC

v_call: TRBV6-1
j_call: TRBJ1-5
clone_size: NA
d_call: NA
cdr3_aa: CASSVQGGDSNQPQHF
cdr3_nt: TGTGCCAGCAGTGTCCAGGGTGGGGATAGCAATCAGCCCCAGCATTTT

v_call: TRBV5-1
j_call: TRBJ1-1
clone_size: NA
d_call: NA
cdr3_aa: CATRGGTNTEAFF
cdr3_nt: TGCGCCACCCGGGGAGGGACGAACACTGAAGCTTTCTTT

v_call: TRBV5-6
j_call: TRBJ2-5
clone_size: NA
d_call: TRBD2
cdr3_aa: CASSLREGRETQYF
cdr3_nt: TGTGCCAGCAGCTTGCGGGAGGGCCGGGAGACCCAGTACTTC

v_call: TRBV14
j_call: TRBJ1-4
clone_size: NA
d_call: NA
cdr3_aa: CASSGGLSPTNEKLFF
cdr3_nt: TGTGCCAGCAGCGGGGGCCTTAGTCCCACTAATGAAAAACTGTTTTTT

v_call: TRBV19
j_call: TRBJ2-1
clone_size: NA
d_call: TRBD1
cdr3_aa: CASTVGDRKDNEQFF
cdr3_nt: TGTGCCAGTACGGTCGGGGACAGGAAAGACAATGAGCAGTTCTTC

v_call: TRBV27
j_call: TRBJ2-1
clone_size: NA
d_call: NA
cdr3_aa: CASSPHLARGTTGEQFF
cdr3_nt: TGTGCCAGCAGTCCCCACCTAGCGCGGGGGACAACAGGTGAGCAGTTCTTC

v_call: TRBV28
j_call: TRBJ2-5
clone_size: NA
d_call: NA
cdr3_aa: CASSSEKLVGGETQYF
cdr3_nt: TGTGCCAGCAGTTCCGAAAAACTTGTAGGCGGGGAGACCCAGTACTTC

v_call: TRBV30
j_call: TRBJ2-5
clone_size: NA
d_call: TRBD2
cdr3_aa: CAGSMTSGGGTQYF
cdr3_nt: TGTGCCGGGTCAATGACTAGCGGGGGTGGGACCCAGTACTTC

v_call: TRBV28
j_call: TRBJ1-6
clone_size: NA
d_call: TRBD1
cdr3_aa: CASSPGDRESSPLHF
cdr3_nt: TGTGCCAGCAGTCCGGGGGACAGGGAAAGTTCACCCCTCCACTTT

v_call: TRBV6-5
j_call: TRBJ2-2
clone_size: NA
d_call: TRBD2
cdr3_aa: CASRREGGTGELFF
cdr3_nt: TGTGCCAGCAGGCGGGAGGGTGGGACCGGGGAGCTGTTTTTT

v_call: TRBV5-1
j_call: TRBJ1-5
clone_size: NA
d_call: NA
cdr3_aa: CASSLAGGQPQHF
cdr3_nt: TGCGCCAGCAGCTTGGCCGGGGGTCAGCCCCAGCATTTT

v_call: TRBV3-1/TRBV3-2
j_call: TRBJ1-3
clone_size: NA
d_call: TRBD1
cdr3_aa: CASSQVRRGHTIYF
cdr3_nt: TGTGCCAGCAGCCAAGTGCGCAGGGGGCACACCATATATTTT

v_call: TRBV28
j_call: TRBJ2-1
clone_size: NA
d_call: NA
cdr3_aa: CASSFPPGRAYNEQFF
cdr3_nt: TGTGCCAGCAGTTTCCCACCTGGGCGGGCGTACAATGAGCAGTTCTTC

v_call: TRBV5-1
j_call: TRBJ2-1
clone_size: once
d_call: NA
cdr3_aa: CASSSLELTEQFF
cdr3_nt: TGCGCCAGCAGCTCCCTAGAATTGACGGAGCAGTTCTTC

v_call: TRBV29-1
j_call: TRBJ1-2
clone_size: NA
d_call: TRBD1
cdr3_aa: CSVGQGERIPGYTF
cdr3_nt: TGCAGCGTTGGACAGGGGGAGAGAATCCCTGGCTACACCTTC

v_call: TRBV24-1
j_call: TRBJ2-2
clone_size: NA
d_call: TRBD2
cdr3_aa: CATSDFRASGRTGELFF
cdr3_nt: TGTGCCACCAGTGATTTTCGGGCTAGCGGGAGAACCGGGGAGCTGTTTTTT